This TCR beta chain was recovered during a study of CD8+CD57+ T cells in acquired aplastic anemia. Study context: An average of approximately 3.4 ug of DNA was obtained from sorted CD4+ and CD8+ cells. Overall study results and limits: There were over 25 CD8+ CDR3 sequences that occurred in both patients and controls. The study found no significant CD8+ Simpson's diversity difference between patients and controls.

At least ten counts were recorded for this clonotype. Its antigen is not known. For CDR3 and TCR beta VDJ profiling, genomic DNA was the template used. One entry per CDR3 protein, called by TCRdb with MiXCR from the reads. Of approximately 190,000 distinct CDR3 sequences listed, around 66% are singletons. V lost 4 bases and J 2 bases, leaving 0 bases between the germline ends. The CDR3 is 11 amino acids. Germline-derived CDR1 and CDR2 are SEHNR and FQNEAQ (reference sequence). Sequenced material: sorted CD4+, CD8+, or CD8+CD57+ T cells (not recorded which) from PBMCs. The receptor comes from a human donor with severe aplastic anemia or a healthy control (not recorded which). The chain has TRBV7-9 and TRBJ1-3; D uncertain. CDR3 coding DNA: TGTGCCAGCAGCTCTGGAAACACCATATATTTT. Its translation: CASSSGNTIYF.